The following is a T cell receptor beta chain sequence with its context. The antigen remains undetermined. Scientists made TCR beta libraries using quantitative 5'-RACE with molecular barcodes. From the 5' RACE reads, TCRdb called clonotypes with MiXCR, one entry per CDR3 protein. The table includes about 160,000 distinct CDR3 sequences, about 17% detected once. The sample comes from a study of CD8 T cells in ankylosing spondylitis. In germline, CDR1 is SGHNT, CDR2 YYREEE (reference sequence). This CDR3 is 16 amino acids long. Germline trimming cut 6 bases from V and 5 bases from J; bases unmatched to any gene: 11. Study-wide results and limits: Researchers report that disease-linked clones proved CD8+ and relatively rare in peripheral blood. Reactive arthritis synovial fluid and blood previously showed some of these motif variants. Reported data indicate significant enrichment of disease-linked clones within matched ankylosing spondylitis synovial fluid.

The TCR originated in a male donor with ankylosing spondylitis or in good health (not recorded which). The V call is TRBV5-4, the J call TRBJ1-1; TRBD1 aligns across 12 bases. Sequences were obtained from blood, either unsorted or a sorted T cell fraction (not recorded which). DNA for the CDR3: TGTGCCAGCACCCGGGGACAGGGGGCGATTGTTACTGAAGCTTTCTTT. It codes for CASTRGQGAIVTEAFF.